The present T cell receptor beta chain was sequenced within a study of regulatory and conventional T cells in RAG deficiency. The data were produced by immunoSEQ multiplex PCR, yet TCRdb's version contains in-frame clones alone and is incomplete. The sample has 5,000 to 6,500 clones, around 90% seen once. In germline, CDR1 is PRHDT, CDR2 FYEKMQ (reference sequence). V lost 4 bases, J lost 0 bases, and 13 bases lay in between. The CDR3 sequence is 16 residues long. The receptor comes from a human donor with RAG deficiency presenting as severe combined immunodeficiency. The sample taken for sequencing was CD8+ T cells sorted from blood. The chain employs TRBV13 and TRBJ1-5; tentative D call: TRBD1 (6 bases). The CDR3 is CASSSGRTASNQPQHF. The CDR3 DNA follows: TGTGCCAGCAGCTCCGGGAGGACAGCTAGCAATCAGCCCCAGCATTTT.